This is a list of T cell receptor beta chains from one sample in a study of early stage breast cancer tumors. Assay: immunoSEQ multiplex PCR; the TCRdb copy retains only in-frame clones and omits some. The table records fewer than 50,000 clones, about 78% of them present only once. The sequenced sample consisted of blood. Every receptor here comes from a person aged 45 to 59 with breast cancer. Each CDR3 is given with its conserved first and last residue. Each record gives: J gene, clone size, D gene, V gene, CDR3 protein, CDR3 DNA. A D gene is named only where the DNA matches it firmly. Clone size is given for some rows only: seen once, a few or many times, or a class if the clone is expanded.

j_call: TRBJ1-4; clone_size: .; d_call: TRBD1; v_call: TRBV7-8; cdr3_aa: CASSTTGSVGEKLFF; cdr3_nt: TGTGCCAGCAGCACGACAGGGAGTGTTGGAGAAAAACTGTTTTTT
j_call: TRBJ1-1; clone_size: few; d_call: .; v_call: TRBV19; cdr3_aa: CASPYTRLNTEAFF; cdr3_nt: TGTGCCAGTCCCTACACGAGACTAAACACTGAAGCTTTCTTT
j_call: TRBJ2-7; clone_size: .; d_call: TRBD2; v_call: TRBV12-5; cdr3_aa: CASGPSSGSPYEQYF; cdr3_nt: TGTGCTAGTGGTCCCTCCAGCGGGAGCCCCTACGAGCAGTACTTC
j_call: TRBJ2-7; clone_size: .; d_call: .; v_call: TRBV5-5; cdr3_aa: CASSLTGSYEQYF; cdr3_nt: TGTGCCAGCAGTCTGACAGGCTCCTACGAGCAGTACTTC
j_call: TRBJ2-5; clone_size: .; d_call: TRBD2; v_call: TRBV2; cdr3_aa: CASRETPGLAGETQYF; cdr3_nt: TGTGCCAGCAGAGAAACCCCGGGACTAGCGGGAGAGACCCAGTACTTC
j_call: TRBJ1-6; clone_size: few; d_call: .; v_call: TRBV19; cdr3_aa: CASSKAGVGSPLHF; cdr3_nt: TGTGCCAGTAGTAAGGCGGGGGTGGGCTCACCCCTCCACTTT
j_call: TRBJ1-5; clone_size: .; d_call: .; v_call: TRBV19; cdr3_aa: CASSIGLRSAANQPQHF; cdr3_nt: TGTGCCAGTAGTATTGGTTTGCGGTCAGCAGCCAATCAGCCCCAGCATTTT
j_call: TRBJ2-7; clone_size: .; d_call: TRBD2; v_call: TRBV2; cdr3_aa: CASSGDALAGVWSEQYF; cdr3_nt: TGTGCCAGCAGCGGTGACGCCTTAGCGGGAGTTTGGTCCGAGCAGTACTTC
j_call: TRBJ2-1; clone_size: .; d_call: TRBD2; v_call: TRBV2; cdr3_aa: CASSGLAGILEGEQFF; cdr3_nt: TGTGCCAGCAGTGGACTAGCGGGTATTCTGGAGGGGGAGCAGTTCTTC
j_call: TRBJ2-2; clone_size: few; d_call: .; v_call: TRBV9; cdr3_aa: CASSTRSTSGHTGELFF; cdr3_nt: TGTGCCAGCAGCACTCGCTCCACCAGCGGTCACACCGGGGAGCTGTTTTTT
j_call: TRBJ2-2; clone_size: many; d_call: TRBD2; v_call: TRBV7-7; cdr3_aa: CASSIGLAGELFF; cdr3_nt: TGTGCTAGCAGCATAGGACTAGCCGGGGAGCTGTTTTTT
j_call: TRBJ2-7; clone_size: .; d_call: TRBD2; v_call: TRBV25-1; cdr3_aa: CASSESSGRGYEQYF; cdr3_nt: TGTGCCAGCAGTGAATCAAGCGGGAGAGGCTACGAGCAGTACTTC
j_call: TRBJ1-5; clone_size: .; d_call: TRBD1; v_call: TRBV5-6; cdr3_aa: CASSGQGASNQPQHF; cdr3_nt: TGTGCCAGCAGTGGACAGGGGGCTAGCAATCAGCCCCAGCATTTT
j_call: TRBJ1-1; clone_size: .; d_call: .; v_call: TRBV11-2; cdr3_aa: CATTTVTGGNTEAFF; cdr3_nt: TGTGCCACTACCACTGTGACCGGGGGGAACACTGAAGCTTTCTTT
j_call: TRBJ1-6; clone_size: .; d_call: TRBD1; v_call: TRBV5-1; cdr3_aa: CASSLGTGIYNSPLHF; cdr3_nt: TGCGCCAGCAGCTTGGGGACAGGGATCTACAATTCACCCCTCCACTTT
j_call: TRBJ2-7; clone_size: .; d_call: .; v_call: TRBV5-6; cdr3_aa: CASSLPLGGGSYEQYF; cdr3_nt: TGTGCCAGCAGCCTTCCCCTGGGGGGTGGCTCCTACGAGCAGTACTTC
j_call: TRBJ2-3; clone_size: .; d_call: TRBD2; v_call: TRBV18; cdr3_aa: CASSPSRGRGTDTQYF; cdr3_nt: TGTGCCAGCTCACCATCTCGCGGGAGGGGTACAGATACGCAGTATTTT
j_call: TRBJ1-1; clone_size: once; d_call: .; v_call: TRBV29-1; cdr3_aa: CSVDPGEGVQAFF; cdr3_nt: TGCAGCGTTGACCCAGGGGAAGGGGTACAAGCTTTCTTT
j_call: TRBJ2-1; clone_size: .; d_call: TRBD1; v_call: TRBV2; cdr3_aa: CASSASGQGVYEQFF; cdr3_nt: TGTGCCAGCAGTGCTTCGGGACAGGGGGTCTATGAGCAGTTCTTC
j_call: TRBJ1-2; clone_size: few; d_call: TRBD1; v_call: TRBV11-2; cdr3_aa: CASRGTVGSGYTF; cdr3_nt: TGTGCCAGTCGAGGGACAGTTGGGTCGGGCTACACCTTC
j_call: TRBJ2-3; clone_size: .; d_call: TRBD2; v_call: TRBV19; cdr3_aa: CASSTGGAVTDTQYF; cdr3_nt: TGTGCCAGTAGTACCGGGGGGGCCGTGACAGATACGCAGTATTTT
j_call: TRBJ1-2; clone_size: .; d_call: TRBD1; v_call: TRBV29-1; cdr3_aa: CSVDEDRFYGYTF; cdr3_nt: TGCAGCGTTGATGAGGACAGGTTCTATGGCTACACCTTC
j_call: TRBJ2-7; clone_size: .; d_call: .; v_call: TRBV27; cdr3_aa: CASSLSRGSYEQYF; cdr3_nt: TGTGCCAGCAGTTTATCGAGGGGGTCATACGAGCAGTACTTC
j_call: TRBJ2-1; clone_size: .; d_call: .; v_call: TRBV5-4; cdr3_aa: CASSLAQGSYNEQFF; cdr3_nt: TGTGCCAGCAGCTTGGCACAGGGCTCCTACAATGAGCAGTTCTTC
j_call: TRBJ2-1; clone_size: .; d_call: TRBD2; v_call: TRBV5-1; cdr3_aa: CASSFAGGEYNEQFF; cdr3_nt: TGCGCCAGCAGCTTCGCCGGGGGGGAGTACAATGAGCAGTTCTTC
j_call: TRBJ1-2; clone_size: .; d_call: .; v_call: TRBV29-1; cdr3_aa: CSVEWGEGYTF; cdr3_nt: TGCAGCGTTGAGTGGGGGGAAGGCTACACCTTC
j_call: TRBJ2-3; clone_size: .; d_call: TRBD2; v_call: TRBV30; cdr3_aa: CAWSVLGLASTDTQYF; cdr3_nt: TGTGCCTGGAGTGTACTGGGACTAGCAAGCACAGATACGCAGTATTTT
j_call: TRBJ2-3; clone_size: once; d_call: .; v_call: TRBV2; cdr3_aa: CASKSVVGTDTQYF; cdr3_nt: TGTGCCAGCAAGAGTGTGGTCGGCACAGATACGCAGTATTTT
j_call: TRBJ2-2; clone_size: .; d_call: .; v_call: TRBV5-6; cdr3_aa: CASSRIGGSPGELFF; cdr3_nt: TGTGCCAGCAGCCGTATCGGGGGAAGTCCCGGGGAGCTGTTTTTT
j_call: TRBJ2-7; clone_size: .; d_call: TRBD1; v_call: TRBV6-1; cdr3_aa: CASSERDRGLYEQYF; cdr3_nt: TGTGCCAGCAGTGAACGGGACAGGGGGCTCTACGAGCAGTACTTC
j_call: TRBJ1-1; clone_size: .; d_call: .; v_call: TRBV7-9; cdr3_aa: CASSPGARSGTEAFF; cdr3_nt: TGTGCCAGCAGCCCAGGCGCCCGCAGCGGCACTGAAGCTTTCTTT
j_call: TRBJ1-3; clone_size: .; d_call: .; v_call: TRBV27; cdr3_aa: CASRGQSGNTIYF; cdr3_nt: TGTGCCAGCAGGGGACAATCTGGAAACACCATATATTTT
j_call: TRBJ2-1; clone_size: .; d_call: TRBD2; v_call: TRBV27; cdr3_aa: CASSGAGTSSYNEQFF; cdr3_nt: TGTGCCAGCAGTGGAGCCGGGACTAGCTCCTACAATGAGCAGTTCTTC
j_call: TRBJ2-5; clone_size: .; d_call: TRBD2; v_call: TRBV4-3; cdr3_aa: CASSQHGAGGPAGETQYF; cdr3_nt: TGCGCCAGCAGCCAACACGGAGCGGGGGGGCCGGCGGGAGAGACCCAGTACTTC
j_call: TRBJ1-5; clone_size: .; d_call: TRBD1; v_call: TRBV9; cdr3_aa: CASSGDSSNQPQHF; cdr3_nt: TGTGCCAGCAGCGGGGACAGTAGCAATCAGCCCCAGCATTTT
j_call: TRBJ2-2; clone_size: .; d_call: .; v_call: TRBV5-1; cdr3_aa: CASSLSRANTGELFF; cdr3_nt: TGCGCCAGCAGCTTGTCACGAGCGAACACCGGGGAGCTGTTTTTT
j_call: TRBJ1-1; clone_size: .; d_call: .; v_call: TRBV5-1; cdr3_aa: CASSLVPAEPTEAFF; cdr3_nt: TGCGCCAGCAGCTTGGTTCCAGCGGAGCCCACTGAAGCTTTCTTT
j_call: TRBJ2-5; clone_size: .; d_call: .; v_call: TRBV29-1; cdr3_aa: CSVASGQETQYF; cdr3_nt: TGCAGCGTTGCCAGCGGTCAAGAGACCCAGTACTTC
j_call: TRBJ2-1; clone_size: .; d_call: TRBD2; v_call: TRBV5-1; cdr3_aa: CASSPGTSGYNEQFF; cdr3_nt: TGCGCCAGCAGCCCCGGGACTAGCGGGTACAATGAGCAGTTCTTC
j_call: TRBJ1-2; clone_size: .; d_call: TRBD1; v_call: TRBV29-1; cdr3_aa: CSVPDRDGYTF; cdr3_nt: TGCAGCGTGCCCGACAGGGATGGCTACACCTTC
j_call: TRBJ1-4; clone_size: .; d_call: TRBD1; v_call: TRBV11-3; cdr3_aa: CASSLGTGGTNEKLFF; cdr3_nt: TGTGCCAGCAGCCTCGGGACAGGGGGGACTAATGAAAAACTGTTTTTT
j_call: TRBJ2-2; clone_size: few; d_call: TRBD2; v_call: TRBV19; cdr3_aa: CASTPLAGGTGELFF; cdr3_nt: TGTGCCAGTACTCCGCTAGCGGGAGGAACCGGGGAGCTGTTTTTT
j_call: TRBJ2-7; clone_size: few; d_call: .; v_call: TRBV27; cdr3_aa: CASSRTPFNEQYF; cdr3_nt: TGTGCCAGCAGTAGAACTCCCTTTAACGAGCAGTACTTC
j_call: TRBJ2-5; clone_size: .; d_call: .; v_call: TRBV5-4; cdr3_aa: CASSRDQETQYF; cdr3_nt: TGTGCCAGCAGCCGGGACCAAGAGACCCAGTACTTC
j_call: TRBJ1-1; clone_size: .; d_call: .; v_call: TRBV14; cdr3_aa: CASSPLGRLNTEAFF; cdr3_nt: TGTGCCAGCAGCCCCCTTGGCAGGTTGAACACTGAAGCTTTCTTT
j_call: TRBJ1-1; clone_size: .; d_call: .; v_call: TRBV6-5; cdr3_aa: CATTTDMNTEAFF; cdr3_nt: TGTGCCACCACGACGGACATGAACACTGAAGCTTTCTTT
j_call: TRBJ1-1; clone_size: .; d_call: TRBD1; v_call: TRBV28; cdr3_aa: CASSIRTGWNTEAFF; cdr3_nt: TGTGCCAGCAGTATACGGACAGGATGGAACACTGAAGCTTTCTTT
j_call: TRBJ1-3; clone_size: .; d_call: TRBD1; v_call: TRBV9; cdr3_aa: CASSAALDRGMHF; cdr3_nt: TGTGCCAGCAGCGCCGCCTTGGACAGGGGAATGCATTTT
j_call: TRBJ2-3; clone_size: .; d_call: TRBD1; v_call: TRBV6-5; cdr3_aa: CASSIGQGKDTQYF; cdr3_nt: TGTGCCAGCAGCATCGGACAGGGCAAAGATACGCAGTATTTT
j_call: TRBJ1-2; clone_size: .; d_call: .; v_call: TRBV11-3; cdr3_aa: CASSLDLGRGYTF; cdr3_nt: TGTGCCAGCAGCTTAGATTTGGGGAGAGGCTACACCTTC
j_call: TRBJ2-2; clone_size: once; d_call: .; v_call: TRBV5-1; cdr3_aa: CASNLQGSNTGELFF; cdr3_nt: TGCGCCAGCAACTTACAGGGCTCGAACACCGGGGAGCTGTTTTTT
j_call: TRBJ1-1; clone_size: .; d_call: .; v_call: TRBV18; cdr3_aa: CASSPGVNTEAFF; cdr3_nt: TGTGCCAGCTCCCCAGGAGTGAACACTGAAGCTTTCTTT